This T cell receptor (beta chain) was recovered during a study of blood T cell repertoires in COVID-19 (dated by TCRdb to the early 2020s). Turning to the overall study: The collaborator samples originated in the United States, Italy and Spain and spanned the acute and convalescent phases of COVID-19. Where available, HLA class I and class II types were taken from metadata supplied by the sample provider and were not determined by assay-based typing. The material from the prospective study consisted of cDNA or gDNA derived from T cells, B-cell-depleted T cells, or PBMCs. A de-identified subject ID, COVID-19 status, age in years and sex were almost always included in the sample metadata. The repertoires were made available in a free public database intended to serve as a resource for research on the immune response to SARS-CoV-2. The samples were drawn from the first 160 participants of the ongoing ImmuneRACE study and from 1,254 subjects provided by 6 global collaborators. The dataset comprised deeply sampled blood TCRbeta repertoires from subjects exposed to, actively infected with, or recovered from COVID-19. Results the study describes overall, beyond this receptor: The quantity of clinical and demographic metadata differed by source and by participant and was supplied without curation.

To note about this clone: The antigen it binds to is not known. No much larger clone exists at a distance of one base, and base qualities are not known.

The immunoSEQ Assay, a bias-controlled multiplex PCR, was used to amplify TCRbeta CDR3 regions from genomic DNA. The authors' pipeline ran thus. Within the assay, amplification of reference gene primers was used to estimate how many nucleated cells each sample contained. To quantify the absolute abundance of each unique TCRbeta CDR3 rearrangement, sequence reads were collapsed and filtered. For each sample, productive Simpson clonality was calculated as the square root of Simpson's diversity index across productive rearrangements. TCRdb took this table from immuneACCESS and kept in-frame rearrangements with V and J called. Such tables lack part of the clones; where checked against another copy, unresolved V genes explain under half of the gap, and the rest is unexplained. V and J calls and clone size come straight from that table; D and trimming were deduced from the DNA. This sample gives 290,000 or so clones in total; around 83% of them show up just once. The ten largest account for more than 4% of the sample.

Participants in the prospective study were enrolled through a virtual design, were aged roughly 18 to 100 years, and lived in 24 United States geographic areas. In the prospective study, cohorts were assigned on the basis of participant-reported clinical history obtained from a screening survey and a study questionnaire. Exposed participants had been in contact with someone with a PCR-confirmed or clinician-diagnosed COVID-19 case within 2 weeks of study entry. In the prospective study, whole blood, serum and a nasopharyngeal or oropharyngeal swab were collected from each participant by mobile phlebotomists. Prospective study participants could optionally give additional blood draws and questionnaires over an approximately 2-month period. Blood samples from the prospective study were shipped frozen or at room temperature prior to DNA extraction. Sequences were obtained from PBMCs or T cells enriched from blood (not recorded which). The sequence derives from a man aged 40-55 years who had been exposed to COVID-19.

The CDR3 reads CASMNLGRHTGELFF. DNA sequence: TGTGCCAGCATGAATTTGGGGAGGCACACCGGGGAGCTGTTTTTT. The chain links TRBV6-5 with TRBJ2-2, and perhaps TRBD2 as D gene, on 6 matching bases. V is pared back by 7 bases and J by 3 bases, with 15 bases lying between the germline termini. The CDR3 sequence holds 15 residues, the cysteine and phenylalanine included. The read is trimmed to its CDR3 DNA, 45 bases read in frame from base 1. The germline V gene specifies MNHEY as CDR1 and SVGAGI as CDR2.